The present TCR beta chain was sequenced within a study of blood T cell repertoires in COVID-19. Clones were sequenced by immunoSEQ multiplex PCR, and TCRdb holds only the in-frame ones, with some missing. Found here are 150,000 to 200,000 clones, over 80% of them singletons; the top ten hold 3.5% to 5%. The receptor's source is a woman in her 50s with acute or convalescent COVID-19. Material: peripheral blood.

In nucleotides, the CDR3 is TGTGCCAGCAGCTTGGTTGGCAGGATGTCTGGCTACACCTTC. Protein: CASSLVGRMSGYTF. The J gene is TRBJ1-2, the V gene TRBV5-6; unclear D gene. The V and J ends lost 0 bases and 7 bases respectively, with 13 bases between them. In germline, CDR1 is SGHDT, CDR2 YYEEEE. The CDR3 sequence is 14 residues long. Supplemented by reference TRBV5-6 and TRBJ1-2, the full variable domain reads DAGVTQSPTHLIKTRGQQVTLRCSPKSGHDTVSWYQQALGQGPQFIFQYYEEEERQRGNFPDRFSGHQFPNYSSELNVNALLLGDSALYLCASSLVGRMSGYTFGSGTRLTVV.